The next 26 T cell receptor beta chains were all read from a single sample in a study of a mutant IDH1 vaccine in newly diagnosed glioma. What these receptors recognize is not known. Some clones are missing from TCRdb's copy, which holds only in-frame ones; the method was immunoSEQ multiplex PCR. The data contain tens of thousands of clones, roughly 90% of them singletons. The time point was: week 5, during vaccination. Each dose of the vaccine consisted of 300 ug of mutant IDH1 20-mer peptide, with topical imiquimod. The sequenced sample was PBMCs, obtained from a glioma patient whose treatment included an IDH1 peptide vaccine. Receptor source: a man between 18 and 35 years old with glioma.

The chain employs TRBV9 and TRBJ1-3, with a possible D match to TRBD1 (6 bases). The CDR3 is 16 residues long. Germline V gene lookup returns CDR1 SGDLS and CDR2 YYNGEE. V lost 2 bases and J lost 7, with 19 bases in between. In DNA, the CDR3 is TGTGCCAGCAGCGTTCGACAGGACCTTTACGGGAACACCATATATTTT. Protein product: CASSVRQDLYGNTIYF.

This chain connects TRBV7-2 to TRBJ2-7, with TRBD2 matching 8 bases. The CDR3 spans 15 residues. The V and J ends lost 3 bases and 3 bases, in that order; junction bases with no gene match: 7. The germline V gene encodes CDR1 SGHTA and CDR2 FQGNSA. CDR3 bases: TGTGCCAGCAGCTTGTCGGGGGGGGCTAACTACGAGCAGTACTTC. This sequence encodes CASSLSGGANYEQYF.

The chain has TRBV5-6 and TRBJ1-4, with D possibly matching TRBD1 (5 bases). The CDR3 sequence is 13 residues long. Germline lookup yields CDR1 SGHDT and CDR2 YYEEEE. V lost 5 bases and J lost 7, with 12 bases in between. CDR3 loop: CASSVARGEKLFF. CDR3 nucleotides: TGTGCCAGCAGTGTGGCTAGGGGTGAAAAACTGTTTTTT.

The rearrangement uses TRBV5-1 and TRBJ2-3; the match to TRBD2 covers 7 bases. Germline-derived CDR1 and CDR2 are SGHRS and YFSETQ. This CDR3 region has 14 residues. Unmatched junction bases numbered 3, after V lost 2 bases and J lost 3 bases. The CDR3 spells CASSLSGTTDTQYF. CDR3 DNA: TGCGCCAGCAGCTTAAGCGGGACTACAGATACGCAGTATTTT.

The CDR3 DNA sequence: TGTGCCTGGACGGAAACTAACTATGGCTACACCTTC. Its protein is CAWTETNYGYTF. This chain uses TRBV30 with TRBJ1-2; D unresolved. The CDR3 spans 12 residues. Trimming cost V 4 bases and J 0 bases, with 6 bases left between them. Per germline, CDR1 GTSNPN and CDR2 SVGIG (reference sequence).

The chain carries TRBV6-1 and TRBJ1-4; 8 bases align to TRBD1. The ends lost 0 bases at V and 5 bases at J; junction bases unmatched: 8. CDR1 MNHNS and CDR2 SASEGT come from the germline V gene. The CDR3 contains 17 residues. The CDR3 DNA is TGTGCCAGCAGTGAAGCGTCGACAGGGGTTTCGAATGAAAAACTGTTTTTT. It yields the protein CASSEASTGVSNEKLFF.

The CDR3 DNA follows: TGTGCCAGCAGTGAACTGACAGATTTCAACACTGAAGCTTTCTTT. Its protein is CASSELTDFNTEAFF. The genes are TRBV25-1 and TRBJ1-1, with D maybe TRBD1 (5 bases). The CDR3 is 15 residues long. Germline V gives CDR1 MGHDK, CDR2 SYGVNS. Trimming took 2 bases from V and 2 from J, leaving 12 bases between them.

The J gene is TRBJ2-2, the V gene TRBV19; D is possibly TRBD1 (6 bases). Per the germline V gene, CDR1 is LNHDA and CDR2 is SQIVND (reference sequence). The CDR3 length is 11 residues. V was pared by 9 bases and J by 5 bases, with 7 bases between. The CDR3, as DNA: TGTGCCAGCACAGGGACCGGGGAGCTGTTTTTT. This sequence encodes CASTGTGELFF.

This clone appeared a single time. The chain links TRBV5-5 to TRBJ1-2, with 8 bases lining up with TRBD1. Looked up from germline, CDR1 is SGHKS and CDR2 is YYEKEE (reference sequence). The CDR3 length is 15 residues. Trimming took 3 bases from V and 4 from J; bases not matched to a gene: 8. The CDR3 loop is CASSSVWQGAYGYTF. As DNA, the CDR3 is TGTGCCAGCAGCTCCGTGTGGCAGGGGGCCTATGGCTACACCTTC.

Remarks on this clone: A read error may account for a junction end that differs from germline. The genes are TRBV2 and TRBJ1-6; D perhaps matches TRBD1 (6 bases). From germline, CDR1 is SNHLY and CDR2 FYNNEI. There are 16 residues in the CDR3. The CDR3 region is CASSEGGPVMGSPLHF. CDR3 DNA: TGTGCCAGCAGCGAAGGGGGACCGGTTATGGGTTCACCCCTCCACTTT.

The chain links TRBV6-5 to TRBJ2-3, with 11 bases lining up with TRBD2. V dropped 4 bases and J dropped 1; count of bases not matched to a gene: 4. The CDR3 spans 16 residues. Germline CDR1 reads MNHEY; CDR2 reads SVGAGI. The CDR3 DNA reads as TGTGCCAGCAGTTCCGAACTAGCGGGAGGCACAGATACGCAGTATTTT. This codes for CASSSELAGGTDTQYF.

The J gene is TRBJ2-2, the V gene TRBV30; the D gene could be TRBD1 or TRBD2 (5 bases each). This CDR3 has 14 residues. Germline CDR1 is GTSNPN and CDR2 is SVGIG (reference sequence). The ends were cut back, 8 bases at V and 2 bases at J, with 15 bases in the middle. The CDR3 nucleotides are TGTGCCCTCCTCCGGGACGGCAACACCGGGGAGCTGTTTTTT. It codes for CALLRDGNTGELFF.

This chain joins TRBV19 and TRBJ1-2; D is uncertain. Germline values: CDR1 LNHDA, CDR2 SQIVND (reference sequence). The CDR3 has 18 residues. V lost 2 bases and J 1 base, leaving 20 bases between the germline ends. CDR3 nucleotide sequence: TGTGCCAGTAGTATAATTTCGGAAAAAACCCAACTTAACTATGGCTACACCTTC. Translation: CASSIISEKTQLNYGYTF.

This sequence joins TRBV6-1 and TRBJ1-2; D perhaps matches TRBD1 (5 bases). The V end lost 8 bases, the J end lost 4 bases, and 20 bases lay between the germline ends. CDR3 length: 15 residues. Germline CDR1 and CDR2: MNHNS and SASEGT. CDR3 DNA: TGTGCCAGCGAAAGGGTTCCGGGGGGGAGCTATGGCTACACCTTC. This translates into CASERVPGGSYGYTF.

V is TRBV4-1 and J is TRBJ2-7; D may be TRBD2 (5 bases). This CDR3 spans 16 amino acids. V was cut by 2 bases and J by 2 bases, with 16 bases left in between. Germline V CDR1 and CDR2: MGHRA, YSYEKL. CDR3 sequence reads: CASSQYTPGRTYEQYF. The CDR3, as DNA: TGCGCCAGCAGCCAATACACGCCGGGGAGAACCTACGAGCAGTACTTC.

The rearrangement uses TRBV30 and TRBJ2-7; no firm D call. V lost 1 base, J lost 7 bases, and 17 bases lay in between. Germline CDR1 and CDR2: GTSNPN and SVGIG (reference sequence). This CDR3 spans 14 amino acids. As DNA, the CDR3 is TGTGCCTGGAGTGCTTCTCTACAGAGGAATGAGCAGTACTTC. Translating it yields CAWSASLQRNEQYF.

The chain combines TRBV5-1 with TRBJ2-3; a weak D match, TRBD2 (6 bases). The CDR3 is 15 amino acids. Germline V lookup: CDR1 SGHRS, CDR2 YFSETQ. The V end lost 2 bases, the J end lost 3 bases, and 13 bases lay between the germline ends. The CDR3 here is CASSFLSGGTDTQYF. The CDR3 region has the DNA TGCGCCAGCAGCTTCCTTAGCGGTGGGACAGATACGCAGTATTTT.

The chain recombines TRBV6-5 with TRBJ2-7; TRBD1 is a possible D gene (6 bases). This CDR3 is 14 amino acids long. Germline V gene data show CDR1 as MNHEY and CDR2 as SVGAGI. V lost 5 bases and J lost 3, with 14 bases in between. The chain's CDR3 is CASSPQGNRYEQYF. The CDR3 nucleotides read TGTGCCAGCAGTCCCCAGGGGAATCGCTACGAGCAGTACTTC.

The gene calls are TRBV20-1 and TRBJ1-1; no clear D. Germline V gene lookup returns CDR1 DFQATT and CDR2 SNEGSKA (reference sequence). There are 11 residues in the CDR3. CDR3 protein: CSAELNTEAFF. The CDR3 DNA reads TGCAGCGCCGAATTGAACACTGAAGCTTTCTTT.

In its sample, this clone was seen once. The genes are TRBV2 and TRBJ2-3, with TRBD1 matching 9 bases. Germline CDR1 reads SNHLY; CDR2 reads FYNNEI. The junction had 3 bases not matched to a gene; V was cut back by 1 base and J by 4 bases. This CDR3 contains 15 residues. CDR3 amino acids: CASSEGTGVPDTQYF. Here the CDR3 DNA reads TGTGCCAGCAGTGAAGGGACAGGGGTGCCAGATACGCAGTATTTT.

About this clone itself: Other nucleotide sequences in the sample specify the same CDR3. V gene TRBV19 combines with J gene TRBJ1-1; D call uncertain. V lost 6 bases and J 4 bases, leaving 12 bases between the germline ends. Germline CDR1 reads LNHDA; CDR2 reads SQIVND (reference sequence). The CDR3 loop spans 13 amino acids. The CDR3 DNA follows: TGTGCCAGTAGGGCAGGTGGGTCCACTGAAGCTTTCTTT. This gives the protein CASRAGGSTEAFF.

The chain has TRBV27 and TRBJ1-2; 7 bases agree with TRBD1. The ends lost 5 bases at V and 1 base at J; junction bases unmatched: 13. The CDR3 contains 17 residues. CDR1 MNHEY and CDR2 SMNVEV come from the germline V gene (reference sequence). CDR3 protein: CASSPRGTATVNYGYTF. DNA of the CDR3: TGTGCCAGCAGTCCCCGAGGGACAGCCACGGTTAACTATGGCTACACCTTC.

The chain couples TRBV14 to TRBJ1-5, with D tentatively TRBD1 (6 bases). Per the germline V gene, CDR1 is SGHDN and CDR2 is FVKESK. Trimming took 4 bases from V and 3 from J, leaving 10 bases between them. The CDR3 sequence is 14 residues long. CDR3 nucleotide sequence: TGTGCCAGCAGCCTCACGGGGGCCAATCAGCCCCAGCATTTT. This codes for CASSLTGANQPQHF.

The J gene is TRBJ2-3, the V gene TRBV6-5; unclear D gene. The V and J ends lost 1 base and 0 bases respectively, with 8 bases between them. Germline V gives CDR1 MNHEY, CDR2 SVGAGI. The CDR3 contains 15 residues. CDR3 protein: CASSYFTPSTDTQYF. CDR3 nucleotide sequence: TGTGCCAGCAGTTACTTTACTCCTAGCACAGATACGCAGTATTTT.

V and J are TRBV4-2 and TRBJ1-1, with D unclear. V lost 0 bases and J lost 1, with 9 bases in between. Germline CDR1 LGHNA, CDR2 YNFKEQ. CDR3 size: 15 residues. The CDR3 DNA is TGTGCCAGCAGCCAAGAGCAATTAACGAACACTGAAGCTTTCTTT. Translated, it gives CASSQEQLTNTEAFF.

This sequence joins TRBV6-1 and TRBJ1-2; 7 bases fit TRBD1. With V trimmed by 10 bases and J by 7 bases, 12 bases remained unmatched. CDR1 and CDR2 from the germline V gene are MNHNS and SASEGT. This CDR3 region has 13 residues. The CDR3 spells CAIPTATGFGYTF. The DNA for the CDR3 is TGTGCCATCCCCACGGCGACAGGGTTTGGCTACACCTTC.